The 4 T cell receptor beta chains listed next were all sequenced from one sample in a study of shared clonotypes between healthy human individuals. Sequencing was performed with immunoSEQ multiplex PCR; in TCRdb, only in-frame clones are kept and a portion is missing. This table has 650,000 to 750,000 clones, roughly 78% appearing once. Input material: memory CD4+ T cells sorted from blood. Subset described: CD45RA-negative fraction. The receptors here all came from a woman in her twenties or thirties in good health.

The V gene is TRBV18, the J gene TRBJ1-5; a weak D match, TRBD1 (5 bases). This CDR3 spans 13 amino acids. V shed 4 bases and J shed 5 bases, with 9 bases lying between them. Germline CDR1 KGHSH, CDR2 LQKENI. CDR3 loop: CASSLGEHQPQHF. The DNA of the CDR3 is TGTGCCAGCTCACTAGGGGAACATCAGCCCCAGCATTTT.

Remarks on this clone: The sample carries other DNA sequences with the same CDR3. This chain connects TRBV28 to TRBJ1-2, with D unresolved. CDR3 length equals 12 residues. V lost 2 bases and J lost 2, with 3 bases in between. Germline values: CDR1 MDHEN, CDR2 SYDVKM. CDR3 DNA: TGTGCCAGCAGTTTACAGAACTATGGCTACACCTTC. Protein: CASSLQNYGYTF.

This chain uses TRBV19 with TRBJ1-6; TRBD1 matches at 7 bases. The CDR3 extends over 13 amino acids. The trim removed 7 bases at V and 7 bases at J, leaving 4 bases unmatched. Germline lookup yields CDR1 LNHDA and CDR2 SQIVND (reference sequence). The CDR3 DNA reads TGTGCCAGTAAAGACAGGGAAAATTCACCCCTCCACTTT. Protein product: CASKDRENSPLHF.

The rearrangement links TRBV5-1 to TRBJ1-4; D gene uncertain. V shed 0 bases and J shed 5 bases, with 8 bases lying between them. This CDR3 has 14 residues. Germline lookup yields CDR1 SGHRS and CDR2 YFSETQ. Written as DNA, the CDR3 is TGCGCCAGCAGCTTGGGCAGTGGGAATGAAAAACTGTTTTTT. Its translation is CASSLGSGNEKLFF.